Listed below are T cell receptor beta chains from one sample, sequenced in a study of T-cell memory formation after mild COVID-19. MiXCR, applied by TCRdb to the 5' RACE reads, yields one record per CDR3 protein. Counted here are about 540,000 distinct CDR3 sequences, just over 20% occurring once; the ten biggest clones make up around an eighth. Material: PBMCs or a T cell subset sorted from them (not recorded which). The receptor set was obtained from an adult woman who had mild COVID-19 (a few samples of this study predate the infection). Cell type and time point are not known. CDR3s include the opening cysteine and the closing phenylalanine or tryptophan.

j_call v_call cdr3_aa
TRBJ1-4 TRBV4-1 CASSHVGDSNEKLFF
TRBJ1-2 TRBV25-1 CASSPQVEGYGYTF
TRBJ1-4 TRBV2 CASSDAGAGPNEKLFF
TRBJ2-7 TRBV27 CASSSAGTGVSEQYF
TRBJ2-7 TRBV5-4 CASSFRDSRRGYEQYF
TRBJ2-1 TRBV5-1 CASSLTGQGFYNEQFF
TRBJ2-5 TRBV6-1 CASRLDRGRQTQYF
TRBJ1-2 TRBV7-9 CASSSVTGANYGYTF
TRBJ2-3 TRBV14 CASSQVLSRADTQYF
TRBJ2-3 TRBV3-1 CASSQYSGASTDTQYF
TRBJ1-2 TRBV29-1 CSVERDRVGYTF
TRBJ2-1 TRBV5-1 CASSLGASGKYNEQFF
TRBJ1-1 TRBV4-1 CASSPVSQGPLNTEAFF
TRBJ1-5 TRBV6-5 CASSYVEGHQPQHF
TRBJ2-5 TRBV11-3 CASSFLAGSETQYF
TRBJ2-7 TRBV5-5 CASSFTGTGFYEQYF
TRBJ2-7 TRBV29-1 CSVGRGGPAGYEQYF
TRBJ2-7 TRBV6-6 CATHQFLSSYEQYF
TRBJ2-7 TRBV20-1 CSARDLGATGYEQYF
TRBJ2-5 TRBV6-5 CASSYSLGAGETQYF
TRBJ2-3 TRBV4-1 CASSQDRPSSDTQYF
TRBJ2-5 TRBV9 CASTIGMGEYQETQYF
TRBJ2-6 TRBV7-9 CASSSRPRDYRNSGANVLTF
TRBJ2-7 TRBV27 CASSFSTDSYEQYF
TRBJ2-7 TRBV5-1 CASSLGEREYYEQYF
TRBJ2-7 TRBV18 CASSPLVSPDGSSYEQYF
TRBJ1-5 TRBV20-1 CSARVGRGQPQHF
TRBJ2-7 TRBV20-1 CSQSVVGLAEQYF
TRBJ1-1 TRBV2 CASSEGPLEGTEAFF
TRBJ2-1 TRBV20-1 CSAPRSYNEQFF
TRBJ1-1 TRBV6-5 CASSKAAGSNTEAFF
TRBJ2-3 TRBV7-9 CASSLTGTQTDTQYF
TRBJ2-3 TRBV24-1 CATSDAGTSGSNTQYF
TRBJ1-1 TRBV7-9 CASSLEARWDTEAFF
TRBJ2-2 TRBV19 CASSTVRTGELFF
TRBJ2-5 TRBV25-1 CASHRWGEETQYF
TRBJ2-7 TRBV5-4 CASSLEGRQGSYEQYF
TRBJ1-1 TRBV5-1 CASSGGQANTEAFF
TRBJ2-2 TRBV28 CASRSTEYTGELFF
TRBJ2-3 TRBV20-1 CSARLLALSTDTQYF
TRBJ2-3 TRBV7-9 CASSTRTGRADTQYF
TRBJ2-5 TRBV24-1 CATSDLRMGQIETQYF
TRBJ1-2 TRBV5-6 CASSVGMSYGYTF
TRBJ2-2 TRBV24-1 CATSAVATGELFF
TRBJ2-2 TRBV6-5 CASRPTDRATGELFF
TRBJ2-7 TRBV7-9 CASSLALGSEQYF
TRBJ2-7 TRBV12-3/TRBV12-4 CASSPGGRGWYEQYF
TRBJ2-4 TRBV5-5 CASSFEGQGIQYF
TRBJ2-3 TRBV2 CASSEGVSGDTDTQYF
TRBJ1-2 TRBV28 CATDGQPDHGYTF
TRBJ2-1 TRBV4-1 CASSQEGAAAAEEQFF
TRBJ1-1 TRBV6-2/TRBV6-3 CASTPSIPVGNTEAFF
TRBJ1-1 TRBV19 CASSPGSFAITEAFF